The 5 T cell receptor beta chains presented below share a single source sample, sequenced in a study of blood T cell repertoires in COVID-19. The protocol was immunoSEQ multiplex PCR, while the TCRdb copy is restricted to in-frame clones and leaves out a portion. The data hold about 220,000 clones, with 80% to 90% observed a single time. Material: PBMCs or T cells enriched from blood (not recorded which). All receptors come from a woman between 50 and 59 years old who had been exposed to COVID-19.

The CDR3 loop is CASSLGKGIIWDYGYTF. CDR3 coding DNA: TGTGCCAGCAGCTTAGGCAAGGGGATAATATGGGACTATGGCTACACCTTC. This chain uses TRBV7-9 with TRBJ1-2; the D gene is possibly TRBD1 (5 bases). The germline CDR1 and CDR2 sequences are SEHNR and FQNEAQ (reference sequence). Trimming shortened V by 1 base and J by 3 bases, and 18 bases separated the two germline ends. The CDR3 totals 17 residues.

The chain uses TRBV9 and TRBJ2-3; 8 nucleotides match TRBD2. The junction had 10 bases not matched to a gene; V was cut back by 4 bases and J by 3 bases. The CDR3 consists of 16 residues. CDR1 SGDLS and CDR2 YYNGEE come from the germline V gene. The chain's CDR3 is CASSPSGTRRTDTQYF. CDR3 coding DNA: TGTGCCAGCAGCCCCTCCGGGACTAGAAGGACAGATACGCAGTATTTT.

This clone was seen more than once but under ten times. This chain links TRBV6-2 or TRBV6-3 with TRBJ1-2, with a weak D call TRBD1 (5 bases). Trimming shortened V by 5 bases and J by 8 bases, and 12 bases separated the two germline ends. Looked up from germline, CDR1 is MNHEY and CDR2 is SVGEGT. This CDR3 is 12 amino acids long. The chain's CDR3 is CASSRPPGGYTF. The CDR3 region has the DNA TGTGCCAGCAGTAGACCCCCAGGGGGCTACACCTTC.

This clone was detected a few times. The V call is TRBV5-1, the J call TRBJ1-4; 7 positions agree with TRBD1. J was trimmed by 8 bases and V by 6 bases; bases with no gene match: 13. The CDR3 extends over 15 amino acids. CDR1 and CDR2 (germline): SGHRS, YFSETQ. CDR3 coding DNA: TGCGCCAGCAAAAGAGGGGGCCAGGGTTTAGAAAAACTGTTTTTT. Its protein product is CASKRGGQGLEKLFF.

The chain recombines TRBV18 with TRBJ1-2; 9 bases line up with TRBD1. This CDR3 is 14 amino acids long. Losses at the gene ends were 6 bases for V and 6 bases for J; bases not matched to a gene: 8. Germline V gene data show CDR1 as KGHSH and CDR2 as LQKENI. The CDR3 sequence is CASSPGQGYDGYTF. In DNA form, the CDR3 reads TGTGCCAGCTCGCCTGGACAGGGGTACGATGGCTACACCTTC.